This T cell receptor (beta chain) came from a study of T cell responses to AZD1222 COVID-19 vaccine (dated by TCRdb to the early 2020s). With respect to the entire study: AZD1222 recipients given second doses at about 4 weeks or at about 12 weeks were pooled, since spike-specific TCR depth and breadth were not found to differ between the two schedules. A total of 233 trial participants underwent TCR sequencing, of whom around 200 received two doses of AZD1222 and approximately 25 received two doses of the MenACWY control vaccine. Enrollment into the trials was organized by age into subgroups of 18-55, 56-69 and 70-plus years, and those subgroups contained roughly 140, 27 and 60 TCR-sequenced participants, respectively. Broad study findings and their caveats: Spike-specific TCR breadth and depth rose significantly after two AZD1222 doses compared with day 0 and with MenACWY recipients. Conclusions about previously exposed vaccinees were limited because only a handful of AZD1222 recipients were SARS-CoV-2 seropositive at baseline. Participants were mostly white British, with more females than males. The authors suggested clonal diversity may have been underestimated. In the small 56-69-year group, the increase in depth fell short of significance, most likely because of low power. Because no day 14 peak-response samples were available, repertoires were characterized only after the peak T cell response. Vaccine-associated CD4 TCRs spanned the whole spike protein, with dominant responses in regions 160-218 and 743-854. Epitopes outside the regions mutated in the B.1.351 and B.1.1.7 variants were reportedly recognized by nearly half of the unique spike-specific TCRs.

Unmatched junction bases come to 6, with V trimmed by 5 bases and J by 0 bases. From its cysteine to its phenylalanine, the CDR3 spans 15 amino acids. The DNA shown is the 45-base CDR3, in frame from base 1. The germline V gene gives CDR1 as KGHSH and CDR2 as LQKENI. The time point label, as the study defines it: baseline before first vaccination. Samples from vaccinated people were obtained from the UK trials COV001 and COV002, which included a single-blind randomized controlled phase 2/3 trial of AZD1222 (ChAdOx1 nCoV-19) in healthy adults. For TCRbeta chain sequencing, PBMC samples from trial participants were taken at day 0 and at day 28 after the second dose. The CDR3 regions of human TCRbeta chains were analyzed by immunosequencing. The authors processed their data as follows. TCRs in the repertoires were matched against a reference library of SARS-CoV-2-specific TCRs that had been generated with the MIRA antigen-specificity platform. Breadth was defined as the fraction of unique TCRs that were SARS-CoV-2-associated. Depth was defined as the fraction of total T cells that were SARS-CoV-2-associated. Using the MIRA data, each spike-specific TCR was assigned both to the spike region to which the TCR was reactive and to a CD4 or CD8 class. Log10-transformed breadth and depth values were compared by one-way ANOVA with Sidak's multiple comparisons tests. This is the immuneACCESS table as TCRdb keeps it, with only in-frame sequences that have V and J called. A part of the clones is gone; compared with another copy, unresolved V genes explain less than half, and the rest is unexplained. That table gives V, J and clone size, and the DNA gave D and trimming. This sample gives 86,000 or so clones in total; roughly 90% of them show up just once. The ten largest clones add up to 2.2% of the sample.

Turning to this clone: The specificity of this receptor is unknown. No base-level quality is on record; no much larger clone is a single base apart.

Recombination connected TRBV18 to TRBJ1-1; 7 bases in between match TRBD1. The sequencing used peripheral blood, collected on day 0 of AZD1222 vaccination. This TCR was recovered from an adult in good health. The DNA sequence is TGTGCCAGCTCATCCGGACAGGCGATGAACACTGAAGCTTTCTTT. Its protein product is CASSSGQAMNTEAFF.